Included here is one T cell receptor beta chain sequence, with context. V lost 0 bases to trimming and J lost 4 bases; unmatched junction nucleotides: 7. The germline gives CDR1 SGHRS, CDR2 YFSETQ. This CDR3 spans 18 amino acids. The assay was immunoSEQ multiplex PCR, and TCRdb's table has in-frame clones only and misses some. The top ten hold around 0.067% of the sample, which has roughly 500,000 clones, around 96% seen once. These data belong to a study of shared clonotypes between healthy human individuals. The rearrangement uses TRBV5-1 and TRBJ2-6, with 10 bases matching TRBD1. The sequence came from a woman aged 25-40 years in good health. The sample comprised naive CD4+ T cells sorted from blood. Regarding subset: CD45RA+ positively selected. The CDR3 spells CASSLGQGAISGANVLTF. CDR3 sequence (DNA): TGCGCCAGCAGCTTGGGACAGGGGGCGATTTCCGGGGCCAACGTCCTGACTTTC. Full variable domain (outside the CDR3, taken from reference TRBV5-1 and TRBJ2-6): KAGVTQTPRYLIKTRGQQVTLSCSPISGHRSVSWYQQTPGQGLQFLFEYFSETQRNKGNFPGRFSGRQFSNSRSEMNVSTLELGDSALYLCASSLGQGAISGANVLTFGAGSRLTVL.